The clone carrying this T cell receptor beta chain occurred many times. Preparing the TCRbeta library involved the use of unique molecular identifiers. TCRdb called the PCR reads again in MiXCR, with one record for every CDR3 protein. The sample contains 600,000 to 700,000 distinct CDR3 sequences, 16% of which appear only once. The length of the CDR3 is 14 residues. The V end lost 8 bases, the J end lost 2 bases, and 15 bases lay between the germline ends. The germline V gene encodes CDR1 LNHNV and CDR2 YYDKDF (reference sequence). This entry belongs to a study of T-cell reconstitution after alpha-beta-depleted transplantation in children.

The sample here was PBMCs from the stem cell graft donor, taken from the stem cell graft. The TCR was taken from a human donor who donated a stem cell graft to a child with acute myeloid leukemia. The rearrangement joins TRBV15 to TRBJ2-5; TRBD2 is a possible D gene (5 bases). CDR3 coding DNA: TGTGCCACCCACCCTCGGGGTTTGCAAGAGACCCAGTACTTC. Translating gives CATHPRGLQETQYF.